The 32 T cell receptor beta chains given below trace back to one sample, sequenced in a study of shared clonotypes between healthy human individuals (dated by TCRdb to about 2020). Libraries were built with the immunoSEQ multiplex PCR assay. As stored in TCRdb, this immuneACCESS dataset retains in-frame rearrangements with V and J assigned. A fraction of the clones does not appear; measured against another copy, unresolved V genes explain less than half of the discrepancy, and the remainder lacks a known reason. This sample holds around 700,000 clones; 60% to 80% were observed only once. Jointly, the top ten make up approximately 1.8% of the sample. Sequenced sample: memory CD4+ T cells sorted from blood. What this sample's cell subset or site label stands for: CD45RA-negative fraction. The receptors here all came from a woman in her 30s in good health.

This clone was counted between two and nine times. J is TRBJ1-5 and V is TRBV7-3; 10 nucleotides align to TRBD1. Germline V lookup: CDR1 SGHTA, CDR2 FQGTGA. This CDR3 has 18 amino acids. With V trimmed by 3 bases and J by 2 bases, 10 bases remained unmatched. CDR3 residues: CASSFLSPGQGRNQPQHF. In DNA form, the CDR3 reads TGTGCCAGCAGCTTCTTAAGCCCGGGACAGGGGCGCAATCAGCCCCAGCATTTT.

The chain combines TRBV9 with TRBJ2-2, with a possible D match to TRBD2 (6 bases). Germline values: CDR1 SGDLS, CDR2 YYNGEE. This CDR3 spans 15 amino acids. Deletions cut 3 bases from V and 6 bases from J, with 15 bases between. The CDR3 DNA reads as TGTGCCAGCAGCGCGGGACTTGAGTTGGCCGGGGAGCTGTTTTTT. Amino acid sequence: CASSAGLELAGELFF.

This rearrangement joins TRBV7-8 to TRBJ2-2, with a tentative D call TRBD2 (6 bases). The CDR3 contains 16 residues. The germline V gene encodes CDR1 SGHVS and CDR2 FQNEAQ. The V gene lost 5 bases and the J gene lost 10 bases, with 23 bases spanning the gap. This CDR3 is CASSRIRDSRLAELFF. DNA of the CDR3: TGTGCCAGCAGCCGCATCCGGGACTCCCGATTGGCGGAGCTGTTTTTT.

This chain links TRBV11-2 with TRBJ2-7; unclear D gene. Germline lookup yields CDR1 SGHAT and CDR2 FQNNGV. The V end was cut by 1 base, the J end by 0 bases, with 19 bases between. The CDR3 totals 18 residues. The CDR3 DNA follows: TGTGCCAGCAGCTTAGTTAGTTTATCGGCTCTGAGCTCCTACGAGCAGTACTTC. Its translation is CASSLVSLSALSSYEQYF.

This clone was counted only a few times. The CDR3 is CASSFPGLGRNEQFF. In DNA form, the CDR3 reads TGTGCCAGCAGCTTCCCGGGACTAGGGCGCAATGAGCAGTTCTTC. V is TRBV5-4 and J is TRBJ2-1; 8 bases are a match to TRBD2. With 2 bases clipped from V and 6 bases from J, the junction kept 7 bases outside the gene matches. Per germline, CDR1 SGHNT and CDR2 YYREEE (reference sequence). The CDR3 extends over 15 amino acids.

This clone was seen a few times. V gene TRBV28 combines with J gene TRBJ1-1; no firm D call. The germline CDR1 and CDR2 sequences are MDHEN and SYDVKM. CDR3 size: 12 residues. The V end lost 4 bases, the J end lost 11 bases, and 14 bases lay between the germline ends. This CDR3 is CASSSQPLRAFF. In DNA form, the CDR3 reads TGTGCCAGCAGTTCACAACCGCTGCGCGCTTTCTTT. Full variable domain (missing parts from reference TRBV28 and TRBJ1-1): DVKVTQSSRYLVKRTGEKVFLECVQDMDHENMFWYRQDPGLGLRLIYFSYDVKMKEKGDIPEGYSVSREKKERFSLILESASTNQTSMYLCASSSQPLRAFFGQGTRLTVV.

Turning to this clone: Other DNA sequences in this sample translate to the same CDR3. The V gene is TRBV10-3, the J gene TRBJ2-3, with a tentative D call TRBD2 (5 bases). Trimming cost V 0 bases and J 3 bases, with 7 bases left between them. Looked up from germline, CDR1 is ENHRY and CDR2 is SYGVKD. This CDR3 comprises 14 residues. CDR3 protein: CAISESRGTDTQYF. Here the CDR3 DNA reads TGTGCCATCAGTGAGTCCCGCGGGACAGATACGCAGTATTTT.

The chain uses TRBV4-1 and TRBJ2-1; D unclear. The CDR3 loop spans 16 amino acids. Germline V gives CDR1 MGHRA, CDR2 YSYEKL. The V end was cut by 0 bases, the J end by 6 bases, with 15 bases between. CDR3 loop: CASSQDLASGSNEQFF. The CDR3 DNA is TGCGCCAGCAGCCAAGATTTGGCTAGTGGATCCAATGAGCAGTTCTTC.

The chain combines TRBV28 with TRBJ1-1; D unclear. CDR1 and CDR2 (germline): MDHEN, SYDVKM. The CDR3 extends over 12 amino acids. The ends were cut back, 8 bases at V and 4 bases at J, with 11 bases in the middle. CDR3: CASASRATEAFF. CDR3 coding DNA: TGTGCCAGCGCCTCTAGGGCCACTGAAGCTTTCTTT.

The chain uses TRBV2 and TRBJ2-1; 12 bases are shared with TRBD2. V dropped 5 bases and J dropped 8; count of bases not matched to a gene: 7. The CDR3 has 15 amino acids. The germline V gene encodes CDR1 SNHLY and CDR2 FYNNEI. The CDR3 DNA sequence: TGTGCCAGCAGTATAGCTAGCGGGAGGGAATATGAGCAGTTCTTC. It codes for CASSIASGREYEQFF.

For this clone: The sample carries other DNA sequences with the same CDR3. DNA of the CDR3: TGCAGTGCTAGTAGAGGGGAGCAGTTCTTC. This encodes CSASRGEQFF. V gene TRBV20-1 combines with J gene TRBJ2-1; TRBD2 might be the D (5 bases). Looked up from germline, CDR1 is DFQATT and CDR2 is SNEGSKA (reference sequence). This CDR3 contains 10 residues. Trimming removed 3 bases at V and 10 bases at J, with 7 bases between.

The chain couples TRBV7-2 to TRBJ1-1; no firm D call. In germline, CDR1 is SGHTA, CDR2 FQGNSA. The CDR3 is 14 residues long. The V and J ends lost 4 bases and 4 bases respectively, with 13 bases between them. CDR3 DNA: TGTGCCAGCAGCTCTATGGACTGGGGCACTGAAGCTTTCTTT. Its protein product is CASSSMDWGTEAFF. Filled out from reference TRBV7-2 and TRBJ1-1, the complete variable domain reads GAGVSQSPSNKVTEKGKDVELRCDPISGHTALYWYRQSLGQGLEFLIYFQGNSAPDKSGLPSDRFSAERTGGSVSTLTIQRTQQEDSAVYLCASSSMDWGTEAFFGQGTRLTVV.

This chain connects TRBV14 to TRBJ2-7; perhaps TRBD1 as D (6 bases). V lost 0 bases to trimming and J lost 8 bases, with 14 bases between them. Germline V gene lookup returns CDR1 SGHDN and CDR2 FVKESK. The CDR3 totals 14 residues. CDR3 in DNA: TGTGCCAGCAGCCAAGACCTCGTGGACAGCAAGCAGTACTTC. Amino acid sequence: CASSQDLVDSKQYF.

This clone was detected a few times. The chain employs TRBV28 and TRBJ1-4; tentatively, D is TRBD1 (5 bases). This CDR3 is 15 amino acids long. Trimming took 3 bases from V and 7 from J, leaving 15 bases between them. Germline V lookup: CDR1 MDHEN, CDR2 SYDVKM. CDR3 region: CASSFFPGRGEKLFF. DNA of the CDR3: TGTGCCAGCAGTTTCTTCCCGGGGAGGGGTGAAAAACTGTTTTTT.

The chain joins TRBV5-1 to TRBJ2-1; 14 nucleotides match TRBD2. V dropped 6 bases and J dropped 10; count of bases not matched to a gene: 12. CDR1 is SGHRS, CDR2 YFSETQ, per germline. CDR3 length: 16 residues. DNA for the CDR3: TGCGCCAGCACGGAGTTGTGGACTAGCGGGAGGAGGGAGCAGTTCTTC. Amino acid sequence: CASTELWTSGRREQFF.

The rearrangement links TRBV6-5 to TRBJ1-3; no definite D call. This CDR3 region has 15 residues. Germline assignment: CDR1 MNHEY and CDR2 SVGAGI. V was pared by 2 bases and J by 3 bases, with 11 bases between. The CDR3 DNA reads as TGTGCCAGCAGTTACAGTAGGGTCTTTGGAAACACCATATATTTT. Protein: CASSYSRVFGNTIYF.

V gene TRBV18 combines with J gene TRBJ2-2, with D possibly being TRBD1 (6 bases). The germline V and J ends were trimmed by 2 bases and 5 bases, with 9 bases remaining between them. CDR3 size: 14 residues. The germline V gene encodes CDR1 KGHSH and CDR2 LQKENI. Written as DNA, the CDR3 is TGTGCCAGCTCACCAAGCAGGGGAACCGGGGAGCTGTTTTTT. Translating gives CASSPSRGTGELFF.

The chain combines TRBV29-1 with TRBJ2-5; D unresolved. Germline assignment: CDR1 SQVTM and CDR2 ANQGSEA. V was trimmed by 7 bases and J by 4 bases, leaving 16 bases between them. The CDR3 extends over 13 amino acids. CDR3 loop: CSAERTFGETQYF. DNA for the CDR3: TGCAGCGCCGAACGGACCTTTGGAGAGACCCAGTACTTC.

The genes are TRBV28 and TRBJ2-6, with a tentative D call TRBD1 (5 bases). The germline V gene encodes CDR1 MDHEN and CDR2 SYDVKM. Trimming shortened V by 3 bases and J by 0 bases, and 15 bases separated the two germline ends. The CDR3 is made up of 18 amino acids. In DNA, the CDR3 is TGTGCCAGCAGTTTGGTTTCCGCAGGGAACTCTGGGGCCAACGTCCTGACTTTC. Amino acid sequence: CASSLVSAGNSGANVLTF.

This clone came up a few times. Its ends do not fully match the called genes, so a read error is possible. V usage is TRBV28 and J usage is TRBJ1-4; 7 bases are a match to TRBD1. CDR3 length: 15 residues. From germline, CDR1 is MDHEN and CDR2 SYDVKM. CDR3 region: CASRLTDRDTEKLFF. CDR3 in DNA: TGTGCCAGCCGTTTAACCGACAGGGACACTGAAAAACTGTTTTTT. Full variable domain (outside the CDR3, taken from reference TRBV28 and TRBJ1-4): DVKVTQSSRYLVKRTGEKVFLECVQDMDHENMFWYRQDPGLGLRLIYFSYDVKMKEKGDIPEGYSVSREKKERFSLILESASTNQTSMYLCASRLTDRDTEKLFFGSGTQLSVL.

This clone was observed a handful of times. This rearrangement joins TRBV29-1 to TRBJ2-2; a weak D match, TRBD1 (6 bases). V lost 4 bases and J lost 5, with 14 bases in between. CDR3 size: 14 residues. CDR1 SQVTM and CDR2 ANQGSEA come from the germline V gene. In DNA, the CDR3 is TGCAGCGTTGGGCAGCCAACAGGGACCGGGGAGCTGTTTTTT. Its protein product is CSVGQPTGTGELFF.

This clone was recorded a few times. The chain combines TRBV10-1 with TRBJ2-1; no reliable D call. The CDR3 loop spans 14 amino acids. V gave up 3 bases and J gave up 5 bases, with 11 bases separating them. CDR1 is WNHNN, CDR2 SYGVQD, per germline (reference sequence). The CDR3 loop reads CASSESGRDNEQFF. CDR3 nucleotides: TGCGCCAGCAGTGAAAGTGGTAGGGACAATGAGCAGTTCTTC.

There are many counts of this clone. At the DNA level, this CDR3 is encoded by other sequences in the same sample as well. V is TRBV5-1 and J is TRBJ2-3; D gene uncertain. The CDR3 is 14 residues long. Trimming removed 0 bases at V and 4 bases at J, with 9 bases between. Per the germline V gene, CDR1 is SGHRS and CDR2 is YFSETQ. The CDR3 nucleotides are TGCGCCAGCAGCTTGGCCGGCGGTCCAGATACGCAGTATTTT. Amino acid sequence: CASSLAGGPDTQYF.

This sequence joins TRBV27 and TRBJ2-3; D may be TRBD1 (5 bases). This CDR3 is 14 amino acids long. V was cut by 2 bases and J by 2 bases, with 8 bases left in between. Germline lookup yields CDR1 MNHEY and CDR2 SMNVEV (reference sequence). In nucleotides, the CDR3 is TGTGCCAGCAGTTTAAACAGGCTCACAGATACGCAGTATTTT. This sequence encodes CASSLNRLTDTQYF.

In its sample, this clone was seen a few times. The rearrangement links TRBV30 to TRBJ2-7; TRBD2 agrees at 7 bases. This CDR3 has 15 residues. Unmatched junction bases numbered 6, after V lost 0 bases and J lost 1 base. CDR1 is GTSNPN, CDR2 SVGIG, per germline (reference sequence). This chain's CDR3 is CAWSVAGPNSYEQYF. CDR3 DNA: TGTGCCTGGAGTGTAGCGGGGCCGAATTCCTACGAGCAGTACTTC.

The chain carries TRBV7-9 and TRBJ2-1; 10 bases align to TRBD1. V shed 5 bases, J shed 2 bases, and the junction held 15 bases outside the gene matches. Germline V CDR1 and CDR2: SEHNR, FQNEAQ (reference sequence). This CDR3 comprises 19 residues. CDR3 loop: CASSKHRDRGPKTYNEQFF. The CDR3, as DNA: TGTGCCAGCAGCAAGCACCGGGACAGGGGCCCTAAGACCTACAATGAGCAGTTCTTC.

The chain carries TRBV27 and TRBJ1-4; D might be TRBD1 (5 bases). V was cut by 3 bases and J by 1 base, with 9 bases left in between. The CDR3 length is 15 residues. The germline V gene has CDR1 MNHEY and CDR2 SMNVEV (reference sequence). CDR3 residues: CASSLWGRTNEKLFF. CDR3 in DNA: TGTGCCAGCAGTTTGTGGGGCAGAACTAATGAAAAACTGTTTTTT. The complete variable domain, with remaining parts taken from reference TRBV27 and TRBJ1-4, reads EAQVTQNPRYLITVTGKKLTVTCSQNMNHEYMSWYRQDPGLGLRQIYYSMNVEVTDKGDVPEGYKVSRKEKRNFPLILESPSPNQTSLYFCASSLWGRTNEKLFFGSGTQLSVL.

This clone has only one observation. V usage is TRBV30 and J usage is TRBJ1-2, with D tentatively TRBD1 (5 bases). The CDR3 has 11 amino acids. The germline V and J ends were trimmed by 5 bases and 13 bases, with 17 bases remaining between them. CDR1 is GTSNPN and CDR2 is SVGIG in the germline V gene (reference sequence). The CDR3 loop reads CAWAGLTYRTF. DNA of the CDR3: TGTGCCTGGGCGGGACTGACCTACCGCACCTTC.

As DNA, the CDR3 is TGTGCCAGCAGCCCCCGACCGACAGGGGGGGATGGCTACACCTTC. Residues: CASSPRPTGGDGYTF. This chain connects TRBV7-2 to TRBJ1-2; 9 positions agree with TRBD1. Losses at the gene ends were 5 bases for V and 6 bases for J; bases not matched to a gene: 10. CDR3 length: 15 residues. Germline lookup yields CDR1 SGHTA and CDR2 FQGNSA.

This clone was seen a handful of times. The rearrangement uses TRBV7-2 and TRBJ1-3; D is perhaps TRBD1 (5 bases). V shed 1 base and J shed 0 bases, with 19 bases lying between them. There are 19 residues in the CDR3. Germline lookup yields CDR1 SGHTA and CDR2 FQGNSA. The CDR3, as DNA: TGTGCCAGCAGCTTAGTTGGTTCTGGGACGGGCAACTCTGGAAACACCATATATTTT. This encodes CASSLVGSGTGNSGNTIYF.

The chain has TRBV28 and TRBJ2-4; TRBD2 is a possible D gene (6 bases). Trimming shortened V by 6 bases and J by 0 bases, and 21 bases separated the two germline ends. This CDR3 has 18 amino acids. The germline V gene has CDR1 MDHEN and CDR2 SYDVKM. CDR3 region: CASSSRYSGRIAKNIQYF. CDR3 nucleotide sequence: TGTGCCAGCAGCTCACGATATAGCGGAAGAATAGCCAAAAACATTCAGTACTTC.

This chain joins TRBV7-8 and TRBJ2-7; TRBD2 aligns across 7 bases. The CDR3 spans 12 residues. J lost 2 bases, V lost 11 bases, and 6 bases had no gene match. CDR1 and CDR2 from the germline V gene are SGHVS and FQNEAQ. CDR3 in DNA: TGTGCCGGGGGGGGTGAGGCCTACGAGCAGTACTTC. Protein sequence: CAGGGEAYEQYF.